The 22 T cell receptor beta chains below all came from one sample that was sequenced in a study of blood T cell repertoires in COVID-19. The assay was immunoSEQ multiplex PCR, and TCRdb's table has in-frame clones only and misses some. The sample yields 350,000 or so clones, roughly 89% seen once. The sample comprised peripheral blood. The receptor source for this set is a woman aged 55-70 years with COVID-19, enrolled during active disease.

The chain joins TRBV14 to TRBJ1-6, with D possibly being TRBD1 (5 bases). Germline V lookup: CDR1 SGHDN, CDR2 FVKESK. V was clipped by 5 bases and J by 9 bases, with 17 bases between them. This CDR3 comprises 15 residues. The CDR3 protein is CASSRGGNLGSPLHF. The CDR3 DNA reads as TGTGCCAGCAGCAGGGGCGGCAACCTCGGTTCACCCCTCCACTTT.

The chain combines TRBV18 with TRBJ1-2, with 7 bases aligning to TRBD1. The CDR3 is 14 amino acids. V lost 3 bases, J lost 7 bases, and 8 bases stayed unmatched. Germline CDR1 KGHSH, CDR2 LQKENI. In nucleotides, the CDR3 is TGTGCCAGCTCACCGTCGACAGGGTATTCTGGCTACACCTTC. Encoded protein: CASSPSTGYSGYTF.

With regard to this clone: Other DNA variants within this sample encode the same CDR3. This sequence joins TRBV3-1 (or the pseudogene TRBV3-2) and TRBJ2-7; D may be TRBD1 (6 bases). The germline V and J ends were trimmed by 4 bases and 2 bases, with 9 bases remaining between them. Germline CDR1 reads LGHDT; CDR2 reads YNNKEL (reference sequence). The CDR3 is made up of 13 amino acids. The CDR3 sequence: CASSRWGPYEQYF. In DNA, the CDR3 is TGTGCCAGCAGCCGGTGGGGGCCCTACGAGCAGTACTTC.

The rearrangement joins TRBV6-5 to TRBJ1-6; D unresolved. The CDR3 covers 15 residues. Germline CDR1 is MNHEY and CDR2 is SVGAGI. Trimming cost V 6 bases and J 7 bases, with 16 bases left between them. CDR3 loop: CASRRESGTNSPLHF. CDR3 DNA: TGTGCCAGCAGACGGGAAAGCGGAACGAATTCACCCCTCCACTTT.

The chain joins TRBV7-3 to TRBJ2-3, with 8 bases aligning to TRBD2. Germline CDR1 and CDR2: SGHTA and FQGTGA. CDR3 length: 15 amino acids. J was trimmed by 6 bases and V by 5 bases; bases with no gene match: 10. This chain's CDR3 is CASSAVGLAGDTQYF. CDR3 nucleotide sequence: TGTGCCAGCAGCGCCGTGGGGTTAGCGGGGGATACGCAGTATTTT.

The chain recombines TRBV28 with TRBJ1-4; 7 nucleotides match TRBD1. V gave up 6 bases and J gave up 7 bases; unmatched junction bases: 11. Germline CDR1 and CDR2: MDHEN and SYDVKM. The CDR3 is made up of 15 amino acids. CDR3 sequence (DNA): TGTGCCAGCAGCCCAGGGGGACGGGCCCGTGAAAAACTGTTTTTT. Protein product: CASSPGGRAREKLFF. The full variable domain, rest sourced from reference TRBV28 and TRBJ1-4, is DVKVTQSSRYLVKRTGEKVFLECVQDMDHENMFWYRQDPGLGLRLIYFSYDVKMKEKGDIPEGYSVSREKKERFSLILESASTNQTSMYLCASSPGGRAREKLFFGSGTQLSVL.

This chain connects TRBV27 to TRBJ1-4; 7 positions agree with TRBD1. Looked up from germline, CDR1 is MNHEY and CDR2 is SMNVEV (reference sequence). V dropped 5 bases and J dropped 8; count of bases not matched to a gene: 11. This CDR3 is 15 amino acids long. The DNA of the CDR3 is TGTGCCAGCAGTCTACAAGGGGGCGCCTGGGAAAAACTGTTTTTT. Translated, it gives CASSLQGGAWEKLFF.

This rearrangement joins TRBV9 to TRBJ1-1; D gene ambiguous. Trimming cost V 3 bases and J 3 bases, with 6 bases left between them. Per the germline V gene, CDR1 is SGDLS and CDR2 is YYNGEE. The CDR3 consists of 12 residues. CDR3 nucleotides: TGTGCCAGCAGCGCCTACGACACTGAAGCTTTCTTT. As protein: CASSAYDTEAFF.

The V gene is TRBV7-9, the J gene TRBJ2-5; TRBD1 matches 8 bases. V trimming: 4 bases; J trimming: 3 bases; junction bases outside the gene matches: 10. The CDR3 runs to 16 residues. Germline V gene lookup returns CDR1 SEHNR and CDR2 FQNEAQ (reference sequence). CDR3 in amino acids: CASSSTRMTGEETQYF. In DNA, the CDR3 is TGTGCCAGCAGCTCCACGCGTATGACAGGGGAAGAGACCCAGTACTTC.

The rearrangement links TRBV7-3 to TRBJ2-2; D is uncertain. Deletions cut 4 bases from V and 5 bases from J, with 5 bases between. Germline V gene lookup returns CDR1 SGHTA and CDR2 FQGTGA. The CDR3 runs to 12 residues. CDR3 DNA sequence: TGTGCCAGCAGCTCTCGTACCGGGGAGCTGTTTTTT. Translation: CASSSRTGELFF.

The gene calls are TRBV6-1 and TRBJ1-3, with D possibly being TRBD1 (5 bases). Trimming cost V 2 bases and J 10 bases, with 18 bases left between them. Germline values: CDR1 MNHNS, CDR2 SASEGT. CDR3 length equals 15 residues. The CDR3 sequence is CASSEIGLWKGTIYF. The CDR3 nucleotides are TGTGCCAGCAGTGAAATAGGTCTTTGGAAGGGGACCATATATTTT.

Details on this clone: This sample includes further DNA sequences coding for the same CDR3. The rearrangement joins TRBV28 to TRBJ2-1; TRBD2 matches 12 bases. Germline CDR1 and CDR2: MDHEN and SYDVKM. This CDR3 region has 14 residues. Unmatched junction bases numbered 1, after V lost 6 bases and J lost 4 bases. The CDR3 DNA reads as TGTGCCAGCAGGACTAGCGGGGGATACAATGAGCAGTTCTTC. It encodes CASRTSGGYNEQFF.

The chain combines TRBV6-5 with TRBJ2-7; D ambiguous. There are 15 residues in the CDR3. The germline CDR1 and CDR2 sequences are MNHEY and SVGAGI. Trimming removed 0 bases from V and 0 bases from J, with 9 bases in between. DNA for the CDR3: TGTGCCAGCAGTTACTCGTTAGATAGCTCCTACGAGCAGTACTTC. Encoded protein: CASSYSLDSSYEQYF.

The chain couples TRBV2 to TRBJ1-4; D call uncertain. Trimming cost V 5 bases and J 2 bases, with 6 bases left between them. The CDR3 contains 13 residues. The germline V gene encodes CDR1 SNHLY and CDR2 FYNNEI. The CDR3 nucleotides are TGTGCCAGCAGTTGGAGGACTAATGAAAAACTGTTTTTT. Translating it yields CASSWRTNEKLFF. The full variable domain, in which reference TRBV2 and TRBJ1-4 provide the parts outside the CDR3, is EPEVTQTPSHQVTQMGQEVILRCVPISNHLYFYWYRQILGQKVEFLVSFYNNEISEKSEIFDDQFSVERPDGSNFTLKIRSTKLEDSAMYFCASSWRTNEKLFFGSGTQLSVL.

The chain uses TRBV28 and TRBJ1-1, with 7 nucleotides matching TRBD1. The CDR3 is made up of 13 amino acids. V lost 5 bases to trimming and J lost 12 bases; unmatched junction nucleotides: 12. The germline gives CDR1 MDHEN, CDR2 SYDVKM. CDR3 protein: CASSPFDRDYPFF. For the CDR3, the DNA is TGTGCCAGCAGTCCATTCGACAGGGATTATCCTTTCTTT.

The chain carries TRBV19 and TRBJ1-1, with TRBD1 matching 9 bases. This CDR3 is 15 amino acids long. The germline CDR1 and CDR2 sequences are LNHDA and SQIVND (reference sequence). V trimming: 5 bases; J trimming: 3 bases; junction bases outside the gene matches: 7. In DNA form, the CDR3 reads TGTGCCAGTAGTTCACAAACAGGGGGCCACACTGAAGCTTTCTTT. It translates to CASSSQTGGHTEAFF.

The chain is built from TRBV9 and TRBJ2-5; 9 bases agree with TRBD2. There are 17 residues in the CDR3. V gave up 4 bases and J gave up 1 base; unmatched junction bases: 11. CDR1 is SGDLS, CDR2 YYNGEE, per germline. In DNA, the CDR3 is TGTGCCAGCAGCCCAGGTGCCCTAGCGGGGACCCAAGAGACCCAGTACTTC. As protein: CASSPGALAGTQETQYF.

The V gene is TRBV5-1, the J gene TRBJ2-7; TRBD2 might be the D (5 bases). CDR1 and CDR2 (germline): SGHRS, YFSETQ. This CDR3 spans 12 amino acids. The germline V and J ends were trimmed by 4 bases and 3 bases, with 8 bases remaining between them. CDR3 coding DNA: TGCGCCAGCAGCGAGGGAATCTACGAGCAGTACTTC. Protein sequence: CASSEGIYEQYF.

DNA of the CDR3: TGCGCCAGCTTGGGACTAGCGGGGGAGACCGGGGAGCTGTTTTTT. Its translation: CASLGLAGETGELFF. V gene TRBV5-1 combines with J gene TRBJ2-2; 14 nucleotides line up with TRBD2. After removal of 7 bases from V and 5 bases from J, the junction contained 4 bases not matched to a gene. The CDR3 sequence is 15 residues long. CDR1 is SGHRS, CDR2 YFSETQ, per germline.

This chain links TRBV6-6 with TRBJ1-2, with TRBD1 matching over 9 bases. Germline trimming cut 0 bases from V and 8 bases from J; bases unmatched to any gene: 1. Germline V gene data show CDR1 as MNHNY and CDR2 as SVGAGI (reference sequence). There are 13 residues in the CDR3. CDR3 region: CASSYSTGGGYTF. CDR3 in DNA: TGTGCCAGCAGTTACTCGACAGGGGGAGGCTACACCTTC.

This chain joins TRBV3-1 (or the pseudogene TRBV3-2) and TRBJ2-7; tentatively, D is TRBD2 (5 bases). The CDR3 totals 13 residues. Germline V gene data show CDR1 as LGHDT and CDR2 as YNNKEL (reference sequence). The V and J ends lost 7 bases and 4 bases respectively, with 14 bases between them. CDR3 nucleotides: TGTGCCAGCACCCGGGGAGCGCGGTACGAGCAGTACTTC. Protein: CASTRGARYEQYF.

The CDR3 region is CASSYQQGAEKLFF. CDR3 in DNA: TGTGCCAGCAGTTACCAACAGGGGGCTGAAAAACTGTTTTTT. V and J are TRBV6-5 and TRBJ1-4; 9 nucleotides agree with TRBD1. J was trimmed by 7 bases and V by 2 bases; bases with no gene match: 2. The CDR3 is 14 amino acids. Germline CDR1 reads MNHEY; CDR2 reads SVGAGI.